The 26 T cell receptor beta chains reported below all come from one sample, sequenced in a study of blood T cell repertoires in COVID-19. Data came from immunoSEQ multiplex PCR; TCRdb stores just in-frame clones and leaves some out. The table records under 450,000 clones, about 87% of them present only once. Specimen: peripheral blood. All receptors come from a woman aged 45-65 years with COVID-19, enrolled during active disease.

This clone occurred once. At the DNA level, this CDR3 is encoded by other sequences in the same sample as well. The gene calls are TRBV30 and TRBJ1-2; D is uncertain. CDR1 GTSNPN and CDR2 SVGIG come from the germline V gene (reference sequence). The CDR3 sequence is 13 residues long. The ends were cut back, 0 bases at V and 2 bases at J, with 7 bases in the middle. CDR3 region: CAWSVLRNYGYTF. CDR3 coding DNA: TGTGCCTGGAGTGTGTTACGGAACTATGGCTACACCTTC. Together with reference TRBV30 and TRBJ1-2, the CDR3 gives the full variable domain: SQTIHQWPATLVQPVGSPLSLECTVEGTSNPNLYWYRQAAGRGLQLLFYSVGIGQISSEVPQNLSASRPQDRQFILSSKKLLLSDSGFYLCAWSVLRNYGYTFGSGTRLTVV.

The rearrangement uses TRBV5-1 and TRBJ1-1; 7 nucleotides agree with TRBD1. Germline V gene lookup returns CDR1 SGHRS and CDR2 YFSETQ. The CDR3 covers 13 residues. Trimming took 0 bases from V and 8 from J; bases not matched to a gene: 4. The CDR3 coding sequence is TGCGCCAGCAGCTTGGGGACAGGCCTGGAAGCTTTCTTT. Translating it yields CASSLGTGLEAFF.

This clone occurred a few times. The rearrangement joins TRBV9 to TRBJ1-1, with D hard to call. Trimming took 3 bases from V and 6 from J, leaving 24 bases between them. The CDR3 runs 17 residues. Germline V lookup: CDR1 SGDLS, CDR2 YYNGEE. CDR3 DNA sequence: TGTGCCAGCAGCGGAGAACACGGAGCTCACCCAGAGCCTGAAGCTTTCTTT. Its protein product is CASSGEHGAHPEPEAFF. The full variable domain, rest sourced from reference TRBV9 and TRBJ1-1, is DSGVTQTPKHLITATGQRVTLRCSPRSGDLSVYWYQQSLDQGLQFLIQYYNGEERAKGNILERFSAQQFPDLHSELNLSSLELGDSALYFCASSGEHGAHPEPEAFFGQGTRLTVV.

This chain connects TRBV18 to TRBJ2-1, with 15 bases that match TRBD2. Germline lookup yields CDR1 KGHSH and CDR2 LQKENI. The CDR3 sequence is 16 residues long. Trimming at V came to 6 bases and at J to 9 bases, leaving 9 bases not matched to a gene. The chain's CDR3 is CASSLRTSGGAREQFF. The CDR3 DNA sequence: TGTGCCAGCTCTCTCCGGACTAGCGGGGGGGCCCGTGAGCAGTTCTTC.

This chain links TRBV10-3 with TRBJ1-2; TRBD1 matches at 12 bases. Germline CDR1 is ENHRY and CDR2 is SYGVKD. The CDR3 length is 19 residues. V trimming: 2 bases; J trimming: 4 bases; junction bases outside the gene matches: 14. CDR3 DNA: TGTGCCATCAGTGAGAATTTCCCGGGACAGGGGGCGATTCGCTATGGCTACACCTTC. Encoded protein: CAISENFPGQGAIRYGYTF.

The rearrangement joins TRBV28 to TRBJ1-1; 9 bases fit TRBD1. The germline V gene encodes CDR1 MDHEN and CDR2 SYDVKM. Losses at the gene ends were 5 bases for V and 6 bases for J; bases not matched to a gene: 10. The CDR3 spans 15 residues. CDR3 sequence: CASSLQGAQTSEAFF. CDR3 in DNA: TGTGCCAGCAGTCTACAGGGGGCCCAGACGTCTGAAGCTTTCTTT.

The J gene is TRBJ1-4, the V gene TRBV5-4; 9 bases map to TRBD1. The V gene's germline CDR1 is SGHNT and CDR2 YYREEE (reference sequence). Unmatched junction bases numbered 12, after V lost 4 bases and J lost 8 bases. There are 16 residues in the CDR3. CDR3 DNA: TGTGCCAGCAGCCGCGAAGGACCGGGACAGGGAGAAAAACTGTTTTTT. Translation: CASSREGPGQGEKLFF.

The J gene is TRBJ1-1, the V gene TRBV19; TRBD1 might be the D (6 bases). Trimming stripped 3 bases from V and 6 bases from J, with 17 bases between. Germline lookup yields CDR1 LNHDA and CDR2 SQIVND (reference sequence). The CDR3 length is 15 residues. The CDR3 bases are TGTGCCAGTAGTATCCGGCTCCCAGGGGTCTCTGAAGCTTTCTTT. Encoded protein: CASSIRLPGVSEAFF.

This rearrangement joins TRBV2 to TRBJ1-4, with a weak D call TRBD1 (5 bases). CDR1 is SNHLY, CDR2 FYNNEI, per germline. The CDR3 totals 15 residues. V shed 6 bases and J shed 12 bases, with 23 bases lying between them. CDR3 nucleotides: TGTGCCAGCAGGGGAGCTAGACAGACTAGTCGGCAACTGTTTTTT. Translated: CASRGARQTSRQLFF.

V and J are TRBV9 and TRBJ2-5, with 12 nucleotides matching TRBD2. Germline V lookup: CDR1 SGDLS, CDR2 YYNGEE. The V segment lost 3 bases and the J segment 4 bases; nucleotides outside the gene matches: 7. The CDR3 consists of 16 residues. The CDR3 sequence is CASSELLAGGGETQYF. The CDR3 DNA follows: TGTGCCAGCAGCGAGCTACTAGCGGGGGGTGGAGAGACCCAGTACTTC.

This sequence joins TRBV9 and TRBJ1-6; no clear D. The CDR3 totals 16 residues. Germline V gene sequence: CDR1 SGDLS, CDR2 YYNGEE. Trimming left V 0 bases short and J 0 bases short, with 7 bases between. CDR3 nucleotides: TGTGCCAGCAGCGTAGGAGAGAGCTCCTATAATTCACCCCTCCACTTT. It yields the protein CASSVGESSYNSPLHF.

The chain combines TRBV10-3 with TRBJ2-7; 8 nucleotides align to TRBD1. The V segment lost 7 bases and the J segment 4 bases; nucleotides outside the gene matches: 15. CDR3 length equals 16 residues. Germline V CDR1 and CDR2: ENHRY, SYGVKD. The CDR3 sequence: CAITPVRSRGRYEQYF. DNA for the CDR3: TGTGCCATCACCCCGGTGCGAAGCAGGGGGCGGTACGAGCAGTACTTC.

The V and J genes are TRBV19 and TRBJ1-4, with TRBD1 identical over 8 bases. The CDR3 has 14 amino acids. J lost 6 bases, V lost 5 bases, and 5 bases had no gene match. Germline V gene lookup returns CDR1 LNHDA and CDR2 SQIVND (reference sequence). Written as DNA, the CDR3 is TGTGCCAGTAGTTCGGGACAGGTAGATGAAAAACTGTTTTTT. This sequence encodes CASSSGQVDEKLFF.

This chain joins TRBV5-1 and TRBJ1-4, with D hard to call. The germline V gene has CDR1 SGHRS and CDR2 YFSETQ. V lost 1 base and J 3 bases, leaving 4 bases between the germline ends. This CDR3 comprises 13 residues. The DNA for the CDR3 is TGCGCCAGCAGCTTGATATCTAATGAAAAACTGTTTTTT. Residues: CASSLISNEKLFF.

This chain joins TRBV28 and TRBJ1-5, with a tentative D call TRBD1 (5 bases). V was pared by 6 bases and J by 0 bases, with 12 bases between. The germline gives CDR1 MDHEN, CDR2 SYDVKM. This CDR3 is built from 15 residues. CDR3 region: CASSSGDSSNQPQHF. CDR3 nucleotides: TGTGCCAGCAGCTCCGGTGACAGTAGCAATCAGCCCCAGCATTTT. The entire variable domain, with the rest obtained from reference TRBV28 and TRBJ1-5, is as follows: DVKVTQSSRYLVKRTGEKVFLECVQDMDHENMFWYRQDPGLGLRLIYFSYDVKMKEKGDIPEGYSVSREKKERFSLILESASTNQTSMYLCASSSGDSSNQPQHFGDGTRLSIL.

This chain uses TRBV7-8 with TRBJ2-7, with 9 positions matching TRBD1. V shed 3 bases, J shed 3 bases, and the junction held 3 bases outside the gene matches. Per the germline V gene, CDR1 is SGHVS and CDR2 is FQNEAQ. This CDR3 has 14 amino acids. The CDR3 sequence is CASSLGQGFYEQYF. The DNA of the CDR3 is TGTGCCAGCAGCTTGGGACAGGGATTCTACGAGCAGTACTTC. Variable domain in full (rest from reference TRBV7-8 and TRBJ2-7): GAGVSQSPRYKVAKRGQDVALRCDPISGHVSLFWYQQALGQGPEFLTYFQNEAQLDKSGLPSDRFFAERPEGSVSTLKIQRTQQEDSAVYLCASSLGQGFYEQYFGPGTRLTVT.

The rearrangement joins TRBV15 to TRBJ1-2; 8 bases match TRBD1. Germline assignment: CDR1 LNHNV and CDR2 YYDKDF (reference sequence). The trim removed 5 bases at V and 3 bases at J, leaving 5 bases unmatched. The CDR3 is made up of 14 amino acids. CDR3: CATSPGQGDYGYTF. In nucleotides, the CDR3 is TGTGCCACCAGCCCCGGACAGGGTGACTATGGCTACACCTTC.

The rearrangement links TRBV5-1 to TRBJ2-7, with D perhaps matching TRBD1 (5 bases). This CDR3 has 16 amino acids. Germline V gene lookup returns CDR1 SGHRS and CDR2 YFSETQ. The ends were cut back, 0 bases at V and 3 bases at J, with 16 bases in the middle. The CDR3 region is CASSLGWGLSGYEQYF. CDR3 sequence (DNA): TGCGCCAGCAGCTTGGGGTGGGGCCTATCCGGCTACGAGCAGTACTTC.

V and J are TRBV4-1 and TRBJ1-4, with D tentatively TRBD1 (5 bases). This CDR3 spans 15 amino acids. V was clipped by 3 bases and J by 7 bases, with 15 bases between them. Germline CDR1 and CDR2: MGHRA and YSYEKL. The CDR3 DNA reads TGCGCCAGCAGCCATTCCGGGCAGGGCGGTGAAAAACTGTTTTTT. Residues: CASSHSGQGGEKLFF.

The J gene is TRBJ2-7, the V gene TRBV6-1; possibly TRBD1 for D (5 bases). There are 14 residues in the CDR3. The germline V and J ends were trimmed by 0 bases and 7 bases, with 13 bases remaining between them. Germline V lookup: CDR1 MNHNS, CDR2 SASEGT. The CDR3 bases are TGTGCCAGCAGTGAAGCGGGCTTTAGGGGAGAGCAGTACTTC. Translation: CASSEAGFRGEQYF.

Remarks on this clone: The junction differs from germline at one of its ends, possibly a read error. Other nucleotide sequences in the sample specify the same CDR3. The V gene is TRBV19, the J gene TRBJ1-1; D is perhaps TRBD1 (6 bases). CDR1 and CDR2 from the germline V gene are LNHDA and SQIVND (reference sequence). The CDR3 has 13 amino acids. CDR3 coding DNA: TGTGCAAGTAGCGAGGGGGTGAACACTGAAGCTTTCTTT. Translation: CASSEGVNTEAFF.

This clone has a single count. The CDR3 sequence: CASSPGGAEETQYF. The CDR3 DNA is TGTGCCAGCAGCCCCGGGGGGGCCGAAGAGACCCAGTACTTC. The rearrangement uses TRBV3-1 (or the pseudogene TRBV3-2) and TRBJ2-5, with 8 bases that match TRBD2. The V and J ends lost 4 bases and 3 bases, in that order; junction bases with no gene match: 4. The germline CDR1 and CDR2 sequences are LGHDT and YNNKEL (reference sequence). The CDR3 contains 14 residues.

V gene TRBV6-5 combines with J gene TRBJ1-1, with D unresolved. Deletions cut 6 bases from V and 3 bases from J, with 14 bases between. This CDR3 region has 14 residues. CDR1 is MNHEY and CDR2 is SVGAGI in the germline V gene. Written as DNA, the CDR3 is TGTGCCAGCAGGCCTATAGGAGGGTACACTGAAGCTTTCTTT. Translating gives CASRPIGGYTEAFF.

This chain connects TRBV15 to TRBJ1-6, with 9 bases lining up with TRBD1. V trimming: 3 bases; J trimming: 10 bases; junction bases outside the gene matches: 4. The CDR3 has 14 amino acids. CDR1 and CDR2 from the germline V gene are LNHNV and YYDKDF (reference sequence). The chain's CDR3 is CATSSQGTGSPLHF. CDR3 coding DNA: TGTGCCACCAGCAGTCAGGGGACAGGGTCACCCCTCCACTTT.

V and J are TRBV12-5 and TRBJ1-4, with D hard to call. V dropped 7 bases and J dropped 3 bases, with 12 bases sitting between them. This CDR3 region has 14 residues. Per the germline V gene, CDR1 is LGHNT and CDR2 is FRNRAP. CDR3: CASASGFSNEKLFF. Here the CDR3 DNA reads TGTGCTAGTGCCTCGGGGTTCTCTAATGAAAAACTGTTTTTT.

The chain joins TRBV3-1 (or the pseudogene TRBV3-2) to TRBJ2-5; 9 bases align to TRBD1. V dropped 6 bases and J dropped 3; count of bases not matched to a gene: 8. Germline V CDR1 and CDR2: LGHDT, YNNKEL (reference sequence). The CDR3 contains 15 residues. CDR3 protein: CASSRTGTGKETQYF. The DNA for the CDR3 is TGTGCCAGCAGTCGGACCGGGACAGGGAAAGAGACCCAGTACTTC.